This T cell receptor beta chain was captured by sequencing in a study of T cell responses to AZD1222 COVID-19 vaccine. About the study: Doses given second, at about 4 or about 12 weeks, were pooled.

With 4 bases removed from V and 1 base from J, the gap between germline ends came to 13 bases. The CDR3 loop spans 15 amino acids. The germline V gene has CDR1 SEHNR and CDR2 FQNEAQ (reference sequence). TCRdb's table, derived via immunoSEQ multiplex PCR, lists solely in-frame clones and lacks some. This table holds around 150,000 clones, more than 85% found once. General study points: The study found Spike-specific TCR breadth and depth rose after two AZD1222 doses. Unmutated variant regions reportedly attract nearly half of all spike-specific TCRs.

About this clone: Its matching antigen is unknown.

The receptor was isolated from an adult in good health. The sample was peripheral blood, taken on day 0 of AZD1222 vaccination. V and J are TRBV7-9 and TRBJ1-1, with D hard to call. The CDR3 coding sequence is TGTGCCAGCAGCTCGCAGAGGTCCTCGAACACTGAAGCTTTCTTT. It translates to CASSSQRSSNTEAFF.